This T cell receptor (beta chain) was sequenced during a study of read filtering for tumor transcriptome and immune sequencing. Study information: DNase treatment preceded whole-transcriptome library preparation. Findings of the study overall: Roughly 82% of IR-seq clonotypes had a single read, yet these held approximately 4% of reads. Correlation between methods rose after single-read clonotypes were removed.

Molecular barcoded adaptors covering alpha/delta and beta/gamma chains were used on roughly 370 ng RNA. Each CDR3 protein is one row after TCRdb ran MiXCR on the reads. Altogether approximately 58,000 distinct CDR3 sequences are present, more than 9% being singletons, with the ten largest covering 16%. Looked up from germline, CDR1 is MDHEN and CDR2 is SYDVKM. The CDR3 length is 11 residues. V shed 8 bases and J shed 5 bases, with 9 bases lying between them. This clonotype was counted ten times or more. Antigen: not known. Sampling of bone marrow took place during active disease in every patient. The chain employs TRBV28 and TRBJ2-5; D not resolved. This clonotype was sampled from a donor over 35 with multiple myeloma. Sequenced sample: a population of CD138-negative cells sorted from bone marrow. The CDR3 DNA is TGTGCCAGCCAAGGATGGGAGACCCAGTACTTC. It encodes CASQGWETQYF.